These 30 T cell receptor beta chains were all obtained from the same sample, sequenced in a study of blood T cell repertoires in COVID-19. Libraries were prepared by immunoSEQ multiplex PCR; TCRdb keeps only in-frame clonotypes and omits some of them. The table lists roughly 43,000 clones, 70% to 90% of them singletons, with approximately 3% in the top ten. Sequenced material: PBMCs or T cells enriched from blood (not recorded which). These receptors were collected from a woman in her 50s who had recovered from COVID-19.

CDR3 region: CASSRGMNTEAFF. In DNA form, the CDR3 reads TGTGCCAGCAGTCGGGGGATGAACACTGAAGCTTTCTTT. The chain links TRBV28 to TRBJ1-1; perhaps TRBD1 as D (5 bases). The ends were cut back, 5 bases at V and 0 bases at J, with 7 bases in the middle. The CDR3 sequence is 13 residues long. The germline CDR1 and CDR2 sequences are MDHEN and SYDVKM.

V is TRBV28 and J is TRBJ1-2; 7 nucleotides agree with TRBD1. Germline trimming cut 2 bases from V and 2 bases from J; bases unmatched to any gene: 5. This CDR3 is built from 15 residues. CDR1 and CDR2 (germline): MDHEN, SYDVKM. This CDR3 is CASSLRQGRNYGYTF. The CDR3 nucleotides are TGTGCCAGCAGTTTACGACAGGGTAGGAACTATGGCTACACCTTC.

The rearrangement joins TRBV6-2 or TRBV6-3 to TRBJ2-3; no reliable D call. There are 14 residues in the CDR3. Between the trimmed V and J ends, which lost 2 bases and 0 bases, there was a span of 6 bases. Germline V gene sequence: CDR1 MNHEY, CDR2 SVGEGT. DNA for the CDR3: TGTGCCAGCAGTTACCCCTATAGCACAGATACGCAGTATTTT. Its protein is CASSYPYSTDTQYF.

The genes are TRBV7-2 and TRBJ1-2; D remains unclear. The V gene's germline CDR1 is SGHTA and CDR2 FQGNSA. With 5 bases removed from V and 5 bases from J, the gap between germline ends came to 12 bases. The CDR3 extends over 13 amino acids. The CDR3 region has the DNA TGTGCCAGCAGCCCGGCGAGGGTTTATGGCTACACCTTC. Its protein product is CASSPARVYGYTF.

The rearrangement uses TRBV6-1 and TRBJ1-1; no clear D. Deletions cut 2 bases from V and 4 bases from J, with 8 bases between. The V gene's germline CDR1 is MNHNS and CDR2 SASEGT. This CDR3 region has 13 residues. The DNA of the CDR3 is TGTGCCAGCAGTGAAAGTTACATCACTGAAGCTTTCTTT. Translation gives CASSESYITEAFF.

The chain recombines TRBV28 with TRBJ2-1; tentatively, D is TRBD1 (6 bases). CDR1 MDHEN and CDR2 SYDVKM come from the germline V gene. Trimming took 6 bases from V and 6 from J, leaving 15 bases between them. This CDR3 is built from 14 residues. The DNA for the CDR3 is TGTGCCAGCAGGGATGGGGGCGGAAGCAATGAGCAGTTCTTC. Amino acids: CASRDGGGSNEQFF.

This sequence joins TRBV6-5 and TRBJ1-3; maybe TRBD1 (6 bases). The V gene's germline CDR1 is MNHEY and CDR2 SVGAGI. This CDR3 is 16 amino acids long. The V end was cut by 4 bases, the J end by 0 bases, with 13 bases between. The CDR3 DNA reads as TGTGCCAGCAGTTTAACAGGGAAGAGCTCTGGAAACACCATATATTTT. Translation gives CASSLTGKSSGNTIYF.

The chain joins TRBV6-1 to TRBJ1-3; 12 bases agree with TRBD1. This CDR3 has 16 amino acids. Per the germline V gene, CDR1 is MNHNS and CDR2 is SASEGT. V was clipped by 3 bases and J by 8 bases; unmatched bases: 8. The CDR3 here is CASSEHLGQGADTIYF. In DNA, the CDR3 is TGTGCCAGCAGTGAGCATTTGGGACAGGGGGCCGACACCATATATTTT.

This rearrangement joins TRBV5-4 to TRBJ2-3, with a tentative D call TRBD2 (6 bases). Looked up from germline, CDR1 is SGHNT and CDR2 is YYREEE (reference sequence). This CDR3 is 15 amino acids long. Between the trimmed V and J ends, which lost 4 bases and 0 bases, there was a span of 12 bases. CDR3 sequence (DNA): TGTGCCAGCAGCCTCGCGGGGACTAGCACAGATACGCAGTATTTT. It specifies CASSLAGTSTDTQYF.

V is TRBV11-2 and J is TRBJ2-2; a possible D gene is TRBD2 (6 bases). CDR1 and CDR2 from the germline V gene are SGHAT and FQNNGV. V was pared by 6 bases and J by 5 bases, with 16 bases between. The CDR3 has 15 residues. The DNA of the CDR3 is TGTGCCAGCAGTTCCCGGCGGGGTGGGACCGGGGAGCTGTTTTTT. Amino acid sequence: CASSSRRGGTGELFF.

This rearrangement joins TRBV19 to TRBJ2-7; 9 bases are a match to TRBD1. CDR3 length: 14 residues. V shed 8 bases and J 5 bases; nucleotides not matched to a gene: 10. Per germline, CDR1 LNHDA and CDR2 SQIVND (reference sequence). Here the CDR3 DNA reads TGTGCCAGTCGCTCCGGGACAGGGAGGGACGAGCAGTACTTC. Translating it yields CASRSGTGRDEQYF.

CDR3 region: CASSLDNNEQFF. The CDR3, as DNA: TGCGCCAGCAGCTTGGACAACAATGAGCAGTTCTTC. The chain uses TRBV5-1 and TRBJ2-1; unclear D gene. Trimming pared 0 bases from V and 5 bases from J, leaving 3 bases between. The germline V gene encodes CDR1 SGHRS and CDR2 YFSETQ. This CDR3 spans 12 amino acids.

As concerns this clone: The same CDR3 can be traced to other DNA sequences in this sample. The chain carries TRBV11-2 and TRBJ2-3; 7 positions match TRBD2. CDR3 length: 14 residues. The germline gives CDR1 SGHAT, CDR2 FQNNGV. J lost 1 base, V lost 3 bases, and 1 base had no gene match. CDR3 amino acids: CASSLGGGTDTQYF. The CDR3 coding sequence is TGTGCCAGCAGCTTGGGAGGGGGCACAGATACGCAGTATTTT.

The rearrangement links TRBV12-1 to TRBJ2-1; the table's D call, TRBD2, was not checked against the DNA. TRBV12-1 is shown as a pseudogene. This CDR3 is built from 15 residues. The CDR3 nucleotides are TGTGCCAGCAGCTTAGCGGGAGGGCCTTTCCATGAGCAGTTCTTC. Protein product: CASSLAGGPFHEQFF.

This clone was seen only a few times. The chain uses TRBV25-1 and TRBJ1-4; tentative D call: TRBD1 (5 bases). The CDR3 is 18 amino acids. The V and J ends lost 1 base and 4 bases respectively, with 19 bases between them. Germline V gene data show CDR1 as MGHDK and CDR2 as SYGVNS. The CDR3 loop reads CASSELGQTRDFNEKLFF. In DNA form, the CDR3 reads TGTGCCAGCAGTGAATTGGGCCAGACTAGGGACTTTAATGAAAAACTGTTTTTT.

This clone was seen a handful of times. The J gene is TRBJ1-2, the V gene TRBV4-3; possibly TRBD1 for D (6 bases). Germline CDR1 and CDR2: LGHNA and YSLEER. The CDR3 sequence is 15 residues long. Trimming removed 0 bases at V and 8 bases at J, with 16 bases between. The CDR3 region is CASSQEQGSVVGYTF. As DNA, the CDR3 is TGCGCCAGCAGCCAAGAACAGGGATCCGTGGTAGGCTACACCTTC.

The sample holds one count of this clone. This chain connects TRBV18 to TRBJ2-3; D perhaps matches TRBD1 (6 bases). CDR3 length: 14 residues. The ends were cut back, 4 bases at V and 6 bases at J, with 14 bases in the middle. Germline loops: CDR1 KGHSH, CDR2 LQKENI. Here the CDR3 DNA reads TGTGCCAGCTCACAGGGACAATTCCGGGATACGCAGTATTTT. Translated, it gives CASSQGQFRDTQYF.

The chain carries TRBV7-2 and TRBJ2-5; D call uncertain. Germline lookup yields CDR1 SGHTA and CDR2 FQGNSA. The V end was cut by 3 bases, the J end by 4 bases, with 12 bases between. The CDR3 loop spans 14 amino acids. This chain's CDR3 is CASSFDGPRETQYF. The CDR3 DNA reads as TGTGCCAGCAGCTTTGATGGCCCCAGAGAGACCCAGTACTTC.

This clone was observed a handful of times. V gene TRBV27 combines with J gene TRBJ2-1, with 9 bases aligning to TRBD2. With 5 bases clipped from V and 7 bases from J, the junction kept 9 bases outside the gene matches. This CDR3 comprises 15 residues. Germline CDR1 MNHEY, CDR2 SMNVEV (reference sequence). CDR3 sequence (DNA): TGTGCCAGCAGTGGGGCTGCGGGGGGGATAAATGAGCAGTTCTTC. Encoded protein: CASSGAAGGINEQFF.

The chain uses TRBV4-3 and TRBJ1-1; a weak D match, TRBD1 (6 bases). Germline V gene data show CDR1 as LGHNA and CDR2 as YSLEER. This CDR3 contains 15 residues. The V end lost 1 base, the J end lost 3 bases, and 12 bases lay between the germline ends. The CDR3 DNA is TGCGCCAGCAGCCAAGTATTACAGGGACACACTGAAGCTTTCTTT. It translates to CASSQVLQGHTEAFF.

The chain uses TRBV5-1 and TRBJ2-3, with D possibly TRBD1 on 5 matching bases. V lost 0 bases to trimming and J lost 4 bases, with 9 bases between them. There are 14 residues in the CDR3. Germline V gene lookup returns CDR1 SGHRS and CDR2 YFSETQ. CDR3 region: CASSLGQPADTQYF. CDR3 bases: TGCGCCAGCAGCTTGGGACAGCCGGCAGATACGCAGTATTTT.

The V and J genes are TRBV6-5 and TRBJ2-7, with 9 bases lining up with TRBD1. With V trimmed by 4 bases and J by 3 bases, 7 bases remained unmatched. The CDR3 contains 15 residues. Germline CDR1 is MNHEY and CDR2 is SVGAGI. CDR3 DNA: TGTGCCAGCAGTTCCCCGGACAGGGGTGTCTACGAGCAGTACTTC. Amino acids: CASSSPDRGVYEQYF.

This sequence joins TRBV18 and TRBJ2-3, with D possibly TRBD2 on 6 matching bases. This CDR3 is 16 amino acids long. The V gene lost 6 bases and the J gene lost 3 bases, with 19 bases spanning the gap. Per germline, CDR1 KGHSH and CDR2 LQKENI. CDR3: CASSLRAREPTDTQYF. In nucleotides, the CDR3 is TGTGCCAGCTCCCTAAGGGCACGGGAGCCGACAGATACGCAGTATTTT.

This rearrangement joins TRBV7-2 to TRBJ2-3; TRBD2 matches at 12 bases. V shed 1 base and J 2 bases; nucleotides not matched to a gene: 7. Germline CDR1 is SGHTA and CDR2 is FQGNSA. The CDR3 contains 18 residues. The CDR3 bases are TGTGCCAGCAGCTTAGTACGGGCTAGCGGGGGGGCCACAGATACGCAGTATTTT. It yields the protein CASSLVRASGGATDTQYF.

This clone has just one count. The chain couples TRBV15 to TRBJ1-5, with 7 positions matching TRBD1. From germline, CDR1 is LNHNV and CDR2 YYDKDF (reference sequence). Germline trimming cut 1 base from V and 6 bases from J; bases unmatched to any gene: 9. The CDR3 is 16 residues long. The CDR3 DNA reads as TGTGCCACCAGCAGAGTAGAAACAGGGGTGGGTCAGCCCCAGCATTTT. This codes for CATSRVETGVGQPQHF.

In this sample, this clone turned up a few times. The rearrangement links TRBV7-9 to TRBJ2-7, with 11 bases lining up with TRBD1. V was pared by 4 bases and J by 4 bases, with 3 bases of the junction left unmatched. Germline lookup yields CDR1 SEHNR and CDR2 FQNEAQ (reference sequence). The length of the CDR3 is 14 residues. CDR3 amino acids: CASSSDRGRYEQYF. In nucleotides, the CDR3 is TGTGCCAGCAGCTCGGACAGGGGGCGTTACGAGCAGTACTTC. Supplemented by reference TRBV7-9 and TRBJ2-7, the full variable domain reads DTGVSQNPRHKITKRGQNVTFRCDPISEHNRLYWYRQTLGQGPEFLTYFQNEAQLEKSRLLSDRFSAERPKGSFSTLEIQRTEQGDSAMYLCASSSDRGRYEQYFGPGTRLTVT.

The gene calls are TRBV5-1 and TRBJ2-1; 12 nucleotides line up with TRBD2. The CDR3 covers 17 residues. The germline V gene has CDR1 SGHRS and CDR2 YFSETQ. V lost 4 bases to trimming and J lost 8 bases; unmatched junction nucleotides: 13. The DNA for the CDR3 is TGCGCCAGCAGCCCACTCTCGACTAGCGGGGGTGAATATGAGCAGTTCTTC. Protein: CASSPLSTSGGEYEQFF.

The rearrangement joins TRBV7-2 to TRBJ2-6; 8 positions match TRBD2. Germline trimming cut 7 bases from V and 2 bases from J; bases unmatched to any gene: 13. Looked up from germline, CDR1 is SGHTA and CDR2 is FQGNSA. The CDR3 runs to 18 residues. The CDR3 DNA reads TGTGCCAGCACCCTATCCCCGGTACTAGCGGCTGGGGCCAACGTCCTGACTTTC. As protein: CASTLSPVLAAGANVLTF.

The V call is TRBV7-9, the J call TRBJ2-5, with D tentatively TRBD1 (6 bases). V was pared by 3 bases and J by 6 bases, with 20 bases between. CDR3 size: 16 residues. Germline V lookup: CDR1 SEHNR, CDR2 FQNEAQ (reference sequence). CDR3 protein: CASSFDGGGISKTQYF. The CDR3 DNA sequence: TGTGCCAGCAGCTTCGATGGTGGGGGCATTTCGAAGACCCAGTACTTC.

This sequence joins TRBV7-9 and TRBJ2-7, with TRBD2 identical over 8 bases. The V and J ends lost 8 bases and 0 bases, in that order; junction bases with no gene match: 12. The CDR3 is made up of 16 amino acids. Germline V gene lookup returns CDR1 SEHNR and CDR2 FQNEAQ (reference sequence). CDR3 sequence reads: CASRRLTGGGSYEQYF. CDR3 nucleotides: TGTGCCAGCCGTAGACTTACGGGGGGGGGCTCCTACGAGCAGTACTTC.